The 17 T cell receptor beta chains listed next were all sequenced from one sample in a study of vaccination effects on CD4 cells after COVID-19 (dated by TCRdb to between 2022 and 2023). The ViraFEST assay stimulated PBMC with viral peptide pools and then used TCR sequencing to identify antigen-specific CD4+ T cell clonotypes by expansion. After around 10 days of culture, CD4+ T cells were isolated with the EasySep CD4+ T cell isolation kit. Participants received two doses of either the BNT162b2 or the mRNA-1273 mRNA SARS-CoV-2 vaccine. Library preparation was by the immunoSEQ multiplex PCR assay. As stored in TCRdb, this immuneACCESS dataset retains in-frame rearrangements with V and J assigned. A fraction of the clones does not appear; measured against another copy, unresolved V genes explain less than half of the discrepancy, and the remainder lacks a known reason. The sample includes tens of thousands of clones, with about 86% observed a single time. The ten largest account for 0.95% to 1.5% of the sample.

These TCRs are of unknown antigen specificity. Sequences were derived from CD4+ T cells from PBMCs cultured with HCoV-229E spike peptides, sampled after COVID-19 vaccination. Interpreted using the paper, the cell subset or site label stands for: HCoV-229E spike overlapping peptide pool stimulation. These receptors were taken from a human donor who received a COVID-19 vaccine.

This sequence joins TRBV4-1 and TRBJ1-3, with D unresolved. The V end lost 4 bases, the J end lost 8 bases, and 12 bases lay between the germline ends. CDR3 length: 13 residues. Germline assignment: CDR1 MGHRA and CDR2 YSYEKL. In DNA, the CDR3 is TGCGCCAGCAGCCTCAGCCTTGGTCACACCATATATTTT. Residues: CASSLSLGHTIYF.

The genes are TRBV11-2 and TRBJ1-3; possible D gene TRBD1, 6 bases. CDR1 SGHAT and CDR2 FQNNGV come from the germline V gene. The CDR3 extends over 17 amino acids. Trimming left V 5 bases short and J 1 base short, with 18 bases between. This CDR3 reads CASSQPDLGASGNTIYF. For the CDR3, the DNA is TGTGCCAGCAGCCAACCCGATCTGGGGGCATCTGGAAACACCATATATTTT.

This chain links TRBV7-2 with TRBJ2-1; weak D call: TRBD2 (7 bases). V was pared by 5 bases and J by 7 bases, with 18 bases between. Germline CDR1 and CDR2: SGHTA and FQGNSA. There are 15 residues in the CDR3. CDR3 region: CASSRKGGGKNEQFF. CDR3 in DNA: TGTGCCAGCAGCAGAAAGGGGGGGGGTAAAAATGAGCAGTTCTTC.

This clone has only one observation. This rearrangement joins TRBV18 to TRBJ1-1, with TRBD1 as a possible D gene (5 bases). Trimming cost V 6 bases and J 7 bases, with 12 bases left between them. The CDR3 length is 12 residues. Germline V gene data show CDR1 as KGHSH and CDR2 as LQKENI. The CDR3 sequence: CASSQSQGEAFF. The CDR3 nucleotides are TGTGCCAGCTCTCAGTCGCAGGGTGAAGCTTTCTTT.

V is TRBV18 and J is TRBJ1-2, with TRBD1 matching 8 bases. The CDR3 length is 14 residues. V shed 3 bases and J 2 bases; nucleotides not matched to a gene: 2. Germline CDR1 and CDR2: KGHSH and LQKENI. DNA of the CDR3: TGTGCCAGCTCACCCGACAGGGGAAACTATGGCTACACCTTC. Its translation is CASSPDRGNYGYTF.

The chain recombines TRBV2 with TRBJ2-7, with 12 bases aligning to TRBD1. Looked up from germline, CDR1 is SNHLY and CDR2 is FYNNEI. The CDR3 has 17 amino acids. Unmatched junction bases numbered 12, after V lost 6 bases and J lost 3 bases. The CDR3 spells CASSTKPGQGADYEQYV. CDR3 sequence (DNA): TGTGCCAGCAGCACCAAACCGGGACAGGGGGCGGACTACGAGCAGTACGTC.

V usage is TRBV12-1 and J usage is TRBJ1-5; the table assigns TRBD1, which was not confirmed against the DNA. TRBV12-1 corresponds to a pseudogene. The CDR3 loop spans 18 amino acids. CDR3 loop: CASSFLLRRTDERQPQHF. The CDR3 DNA sequence: TGTGCCAGCAGCTTTTTGTTGCGGCGGACAGACGAACGTCAGCCCCAGCATTTT.

This chain links TRBV6-5 with TRBJ1-2; weak D call: TRBD1 (5 bases). CDR3 length: 14 residues. Trimming took 4 bases from V and 0 from J, leaving 9 bases between them. The germline CDR1 and CDR2 sequences are MNHEY and SVGAGI. The CDR3 spells CASSLTVTNYGYTF. In nucleotides, the CDR3 is TGTGCCAGCAGTTTGACAGTGACTAACTATGGCTACACCTTC.

The sample holds a few counts of this clone. V gene TRBV10-2 combines with J gene TRBJ1-2; no clear D. The V gene lost 0 bases and the J gene lost 5 bases, with 7 bases spanning the gap. The germline CDR1 and CDR2 sequences are WSHSY and SAAADI. This CDR3 has 13 residues. In nucleotides, the CDR3 is TGCGCCAGCAGTGAGTCAGGGTTTTATGGCTACACCTTC. Amino acids: CASSESGFYGYTF.

The chain links TRBV9 to TRBJ1-1, with 7 bases matching TRBD1. The V gene end was trimmed by 4 bases and the J gene end by 5 bases; junction bases not matched to a gene: 14. The CDR3 consists of 16 residues. Germline CDR1 SGDLS, CDR2 YYNGEE. CDR3 nucleotides: TGTGCCAGCAGCCCCCGACAGGGCTCGCTAGGTACTGAAGCTTTCTTT. Its protein is CASSPRQGSLGTEAFF.

The V call is TRBV7-9, the J call TRBJ2-5; D possibly corresponds to TRBD1 (6 bases). Trimming shortened V by 5 bases and J by 0 bases, and 16 bases separated the two germline ends. This CDR3 has 16 amino acids. Germline V gene data show CDR1 as SEHNR and CDR2 as FQNEAQ (reference sequence). The CDR3 nucleotides read TGTGCCAGCAGCCCGAAGACAGGCGACCACCAAGAGACCCAGTACTTC. Translating it yields CASSPKTGDHQETQYF. The variable domain in full, with the rest retrieved from reference TRBV7-9 and TRBJ2-5, is DTGVSQNPRHKITKRGQNVTFRCDPISEHNRLYWYRQTLGQGPEFLTYFQNEAQLEKSRLLSDRFSAERPKGSFSTLEIQRTEQGDSAMYLCASSPKTGDHQETQYFGPGTRLLVL.

The chain uses TRBV5-1 and TRBJ2-2; 7 bases are a match to TRBD1. V shed 7 bases and J 0 bases; nucleotides not matched to a gene: 15. This CDR3 is 18 amino acids long. Germline CDR1 SGHRS, CDR2 YFSETQ. For the CDR3, the DNA is TGCGCCAGCCAAAGGGGGACAGAAATTTTCTCGAACACCGGGGAGCTGTTTTTT. Its translation is CASQRGTEIFSNTGELFF.

The chain is built from TRBV5-4 and TRBJ2-5, with TRBD2 matching 10 bases. Looked up from germline, CDR1 is SGHNT and CDR2 is YYREEE (reference sequence). The CDR3 totals 15 residues. V trimming: 1 base; J trimming: 5 bases; junction bases outside the gene matches: 5. CDR3 DNA: TGTGCCAGCAGCTTGCGAGCGGGGGGGCTGGAGACCCAGTACTTC. This codes for CASSLRAGGLETQYF.

The rearrangement uses TRBV24-1 and TRBJ2-5; D tentatively fits TRBD1 or TRBD2 (5 bases each). Trimming stripped 9 bases from V and 4 bases from J, with 11 bases between. The CDR3 covers 12 residues. Germline V gene data show CDR1 as KGHDR and CDR2 as SFDVKD. This CDR3 reads CATRGFGETQYF. The CDR3 DNA is TGTGCCACCCGGGGCTTTGGAGAGACCCAGTACTTC.

The chain combines TRBV13 with TRBJ2-5; D gene uncertain. Germline CDR1 is PRHDT and CDR2 is FYEKMQ (reference sequence). With 2 bases removed from V and 3 bases from J, the gap between germline ends came to 10 bases. This CDR3 is 14 amino acids long. This CDR3 reads CASSLRVIEETQYF. The DNA of the CDR3 is TGTGCCAGCAGCTTAAGGGTCATCGAAGAGACCCAGTACTTC. The whole variable domain, filled in from reference TRBV13 and TRBJ2-5, reads AAGVIQSPRHLIKEKRETATLKCYPIPRHDTVYWYQQGPGQDPQFLISFYEKMQSDKGSIPDRFSAQQFSDYHSELNMSSLELGDSALYFCASSLRVIEETQYFGPGTRLLVL.

The chain uses TRBV5-6 and TRBJ1-6; the D is unclear. Germline V gene data show CDR1 as SGHDT and CDR2 as YYEEEE. Trimming cost V 2 bases and J 7 bases, with 10 bases left between them. The CDR3 runs to 14 residues. In DNA, the CDR3 is TGTGCCAGCAGCTTATTCAGTGTAAATTCACCCCTCCACTTT. This codes for CASSLFSVNSPLHF.

V gene TRBV5-4 combines with J gene TRBJ2-5; 15 bases are a match to TRBD2. The V segment lost 4 bases and the J segment 5 bases; nucleotides outside the gene matches: 12. The CDR3 runs to 18 residues. CDR1 and CDR2 (germline): SGHNT, YYREEE (reference sequence). CDR3 sequence reads: CASSPTLGLAGGQETQYF. Written as DNA, the CDR3 is TGTGCCAGCAGCCCGACCCTCGGACTAGCGGGGGGGCAGGAGACCCAGTACTTC. Together with reference TRBV5-4 and TRBJ2-5, the CDR3 gives the full variable domain: ETGVTQSPTHLIKTRGQQVTLRCSSQSGHNTVSWYQQALGQGPQFIFQYYREEENGRGNFPPRFSGLQFPNYSSELNVNALELDDSALYLCASSPTLGLAGGQETQYFGPGTRLLVL.